A single sample gave rise to the 10 T cell receptor beta chains below, sequenced in a study of immune cell composition in non-small cell lung cancer. TCRdb's copy holds only in-frame clones and misses some; the assay was immunoSEQ multiplex PCR. The sample contains 14,000 to 15,000 clones, 55% to 70% of which appear only once. Sequences were obtained from lung tumor tissue. Receptors were obtained from a human donor with non-small cell lung cancer.

The chain joins TRBV6-5 to TRBJ1-4, with D possibly matching TRBD1 (5 bases). Trimming removed 6 bases at V and 7 bases at J, with 15 bases between. The CDR3 covers 14 residues. Germline V CDR1 and CDR2: MNHEY, SVGAGI. The CDR3: CASSNAGGFEKLFF. In nucleotides, the CDR3 is TGTGCCAGCAGCAACGCCGGGGGATTTGAAAAACTGTTTTTT.

The chain recombines TRBV7-2 with TRBJ1-3; 7 bases fit TRBD1. J was trimmed by 4 bases and V by 2 bases; bases with no gene match: 5. This CDR3 has 15 residues. Looked up from germline, CDR1 is SGHTA and CDR2 is FQGNSA. CDR3 amino acids: CASSLRTGAGNTIYF. The DNA of the CDR3 is TGTGCCAGCAGCTTACGCACAGGGGCGGGAAACACCATATATTTT.

The V and J genes are TRBV7-2 and TRBJ2-5; 13 nucleotides match TRBD2. This CDR3 has 13 amino acids. Unmatched junction bases numbered 4, after V lost 3 bases and J lost 12 bases. Germline lookup yields CDR1 SGHTA and CDR2 FQGNSA. The CDR3 bases are TGTGCCAGCAGCTTCGAACTAGCGGGGGGGAAGTACTTC. It specifies CASSFELAGGKYF.

Notes on this clone: Other DNA sequences within the sample encode an identical CDR3. This chain joins TRBV10-2 and TRBJ2-7; unclear D gene. This CDR3 comprises 11 residues. The V gene lost 3 bases and the J gene lost 3 bases, with 3 bases spanning the gap. Per the germline V gene, CDR1 is WSHSY and CDR2 is SAAADI. CDR3: CASSDLYEQYF. CDR3 DNA sequence: TGCGCCAGCAGTGACCTCTACGAGCAGTACTTC.

The rearrangement uses TRBV2 and TRBJ1-2; D gene uncertain. In germline, CDR1 is SNHLY, CDR2 FYNNEI. CDR3 size: 14 residues. V shed 7 bases and J shed 6 bases, with 18 bases lying between them. The CDR3 DNA reads TGTGCCAGCACCAGGACCCAGGAGGTCCATGGCTACACCTTC. This translates into CASTRTQEVHGYTF.

The rearrangement uses TRBV5-4 and TRBJ1-2, with no clear D. Germline V CDR1 and CDR2: SGHNT, YYREEE (reference sequence). Trimming stripped 0 bases from V and 0 bases from J, with 9 bases between. The CDR3 extends over 15 amino acids. CDR3 bases: TGTGCCAGCAGCTTGGGGTCGGGATCTAACTATGGCTACACCTTC. It encodes CASSLGSGSNYGYTF. Using reference TRBV5-4 and TRBJ1-2 for the parts outside the CDR3, the full variable domain is ETGVTQSPTHLIKTRGQQVTLRCSSQSGHNTVSWYQQALGQGPQFIFQYYREEENGRGNFPPRFSGLQFPNYSSELNVNALELDDSALYLCASSLGSGSNYGYTFGSGTRLTVV.

The sample holds a few counts of this clone. The V gene is TRBV10-3, the J gene TRBJ2-5; D perhaps matches TRBD2 (6 bases). The CDR3 loop spans 14 amino acids. Trimming shortened V by 5 bases and J by 5 bases, and 15 bases separated the two germline ends. Germline V gene lookup returns CDR1 ENHRY and CDR2 SYGVKD. The chain's CDR3 is CAISKGIGGETQYF. The CDR3, as DNA: TGTGCCATCAGTAAGGGTATCGGAGGGGAGACCCAGTACTTC.

This chain links TRBV6-1 with TRBJ2-5; TRBD1 might be the D (6 bases). The germline V gene encodes CDR1 MNHNS and CDR2 SASEGT. With 5 bases removed from V and 6 bases from J, the gap between germline ends came to 13 bases. The length of the CDR3 is 13 residues. CDR3 residues: CASSPGDVKTQYF. In nucleotides, the CDR3 is TGTGCCAGCAGTCCAGGGGACGTAAAGACCCAGTACTTC.

The chain joins TRBV10-3 to TRBJ2-7; possibly TRBD1 for D (6 bases). The CDR3 runs 17 residues. Germline V CDR1 and CDR2: ENHRY, SYGVKD. V lost 4 bases, J lost 0 bases, and 19 bases lay in between. The CDR3 coding sequence is TGTGCCATCAGTGTGACCGGGACAACCCTCGGCTCCTACGAGCAGTACTTC. Residues: CAISVTGTTLGSYEQYF.

The J gene is TRBJ2-5, the V gene TRBV10-3; D is undetermined. The germline gives CDR1 ENHRY, CDR2 SYGVKD. Trimming took 3 bases from V and 2 from J, leaving 7 bases between them. The CDR3 consists of 13 residues. This CDR3 is CAISEALQETQYF. DNA for the CDR3: TGTGCCATCAGTGAAGCTCTACAAGAGACCCAGTACTTC.